This TCR beta chain was profiled in a study of blood T cell repertoires in COVID-19. Some clones are missing from TCRdb's copy, which holds only in-frame ones; the method was immunoSEQ multiplex PCR. Among 50,000 to 75,000 clones listed, more than 60% were seen once. CDR1 and CDR2 (germline): MGHRA, YSYEKL. The ends were cut back, 0 bases at V and 6 bases at J, with 23 bases in the middle. This CDR3 is built from 18 residues. This sequence was found in a man in his 60s with acute or convalescent COVID-19. This sequence joins TRBV4-1 and TRBJ1-2; D uncertain. Sequenced material: peripheral blood. The CDR3 region is CASSQETRRVLGRDGYTF. The CDR3 nucleotides read TGCGCCAGCAGCCAAGAAACACGGAGGGTTCTCGGGAGGGATGGCTACACCTTC.